A selection of T cell receptor beta chains follows, all from one sample in a study of T cells expressing NK-cell markers. TCRdb re-called the 5' RACE reads and gives one entry per CDR3 protein, without DNA. The clone table shows fewer than 400,000 distinct CDR3 sequences, with the ten largest holding around 10%. The sample was blood T cells: a sorted CD56 or NKG2C T cell subset, CD4+ or CD8+ T cells, or bulk PBMC T cells (not recorded which). The receptors come from a woman in her forties or fifties in good health. Both conserved end residues are part of each CDR3.

j_call: TRBJ1-2; v_call: TRBV3-1; cdr3_aa: CASSQGIAGYTF
j_call: TRBJ2-1; v_call: TRBV10-2; cdr3_aa: CASTSGRREQFF
j_call: TRBJ2-3; v_call: TRBV19; cdr3_aa: CASSTDSGRGTDTQYF
j_call: TRBJ2-2; v_call: TRBV10-3; cdr3_aa: CAISETSGRSTGELFF
j_call: TRBJ2-1; v_call: TRBV3-1; cdr3_aa: CASNPGDPRYNEQFF
j_call: TRBJ1-1; v_call: TRBV28; cdr3_aa: CASSLYDGGPDTEAFF
j_call: TRBJ2-1; v_call: TRBV2; cdr3_aa: CASGGLAGGTSSYNEQFF
j_call: TRBJ2-3; v_call: TRBV20-1; cdr3_aa: CSASWALSTDTQYF
j_call: TRBJ2-5; v_call: TRBV7-9; cdr3_aa: CASSLHGLAEETQYF
j_call: TRBJ1-4; v_call: TRBV19; cdr3_aa: CASRFTGQGEKLFF
j_call: TRBJ2-7; v_call: TRBV4-2; cdr3_aa: CASSPLQGEQYF
j_call: TRBJ2-1; v_call: TRBV10-3; cdr3_aa: CAISELGQGDEQFF
j_call: TRBJ2-1; v_call: TRBV4-1; cdr3_aa: CASSQDGQGATYGGNEQFF
j_call: TRBJ2-1; v_call: TRBV15; cdr3_aa: CATSRGSWGGGGARNEQFF
j_call: TRBJ2-3; v_call: TRBV11-2; cdr3_aa: CASSPSGAAVTDTQYF
j_call: TRBJ2-1; v_call: TRBV5-6; cdr3_aa: CASSLADNRVFSYNEQFF
j_call: TRBJ2-5; v_call: TRBV7-2; cdr3_aa: CASSPPGQGTQYF
j_call: TRBJ1-2; v_call: TRBV7-3; cdr3_aa: CASSSLYGYTF
j_call: TRBJ2-1; v_call: TRBV24-1; cdr3_aa: CATSDGRLGNEQFF
j_call: TRBJ2-6; v_call: TRBV4-1; cdr3_aa: CASSHPHSGKPGANVLTF
j_call: TRBJ2-7; v_call: TRBV6-5; cdr3_aa: CASSPRGQRRSYEQYF
j_call: TRBJ2-3; v_call: TRBV24-1; cdr3_aa: CATSDPTGAVTDTQYF
j_call: TRBJ2-3; v_call: TRBV11-2; cdr3_aa: CASSLGHRGGSWRSTDTQYF
j_call: TRBJ1-5; v_call: TRBV19; cdr3_aa: CASMDRGPNQPQHF
j_call: TRBJ2-2; v_call: TRBV5-4; cdr3_aa: CASSSGGANGELFF
j_call: TRBJ2-5; v_call: TRBV7-9; cdr3_aa: CASSLLGGRLETQYF
j_call: TRBJ2-2; v_call: TRBV24-1; cdr3_aa: CATSDTRDRNPGELFF
j_call: TRBJ1-5; v_call: TRBV20-1; cdr3_aa: CSARPALGNQPQHF
j_call: TRBJ1-3; v_call: TRBV28; cdr3_aa: CASAGVGLGGNTIYF
j_call: TRBJ2-7; v_call: TRBV27; cdr3_aa: CASSSILAGGVREQYF
j_call: TRBJ1-1; v_call: TRBV13; cdr3_aa: CASSFGMKTNTEAFF
j_call: TRBJ1-1; v_call: TRBV7-9; cdr3_aa: CASSSRLNTEAFF
j_call: TRBJ2-3; v_call: TRBV15; cdr3_aa: CATSRAVITTDTQYF
j_call: TRBJ2-7; v_call: TRBV20-1; cdr3_aa: CSARDSKLAVYEQYF
j_call: TRBJ2-5; v_call: TRBV4-1; cdr3_aa: CASSQETSGRKTQYF
j_call: TRBJ2-2; v_call: TRBV29-1; cdr3_aa: CSAQTSGSTGELFF
j_call: TRBJ2-1; v_call: TRBV7-9; cdr3_aa: CASSSPPGLATTNEQFF